Each of the 12 T cell receptor beta chains below was sequenced from the same sample in a study of low-dose radiotherapy and immunotherapy resistance in tumors. Primers used for first-strand cDNA, a TRAV- and TRBV-specific set, covered both alpha and beta chains. With a V-primer adapter and a constant-region primer, TCRs were amplified for approximately 19 PCR cycles. TCRdb reanalysed the reads using MiXCR and keeps one entry per CDR3 protein. The sample shows roughly 100,000 distinct CDR3 sequences, around 21% of them seen only once. Specified time point: after trial treatment. Indicated treatment: LDRT plus nivolumab, ipilimumab, low-dose cyclophosphamide and aspirin (RACIN trial). The source was PBMCs, collected after low-dose radiotherapy plus immunotherapy. The receptors here all came from a male donor with prostate cancer.

This clonotype was recorded at least ten times. The chain recombines TRBV6-5 with TRBJ2-5, with D perhaps assigned TRBD1 or TRBD2 (5 bases each). Trimming left V 0 bases short and J 7 bases short, with 12 bases between. The germline V gene encodes CDR1 MNHEY and CDR2 SVGAGI. The CDR3 consists of 14 residues. The CDR3 is CASSYSTGAGTQYF. The CDR3 DNA sequence: TGTGCCAGCAGTTACTCGACCGGGGCTGGGACCCAGTACTTC.

The chain employs TRBV6-2 or TRBV6-3 and TRBJ1-2; D is undetermined. Germline V gene data show CDR1 as MNHEY and CDR2 as SVGEGT. The length of the CDR3 is 13 residues. Trimming took 5 bases from V and 6 from J, leaving 13 bases between them. CDR3 nucleotides: TGTGCCAGCAGTGAAGATCTGAGAGATGGCTACACCTTC. Translating it yields CASSEDLRDGYTF.

This clonotype came up many times. V usage is TRBV6-1 and J usage is TRBJ2-3; D is unresolved. The ends were cut back, 6 bases at V and 0 bases at J, with 13 bases in the middle. This CDR3 has 15 amino acids. Looked up from germline, CDR1 is MNHNS and CDR2 is SASEGT. CDR3 coding DNA: TGTGCCAGCAGCCAGTTTTACATTAGCACAGATACGCAGTATTTT. It yields the protein CASSQFYISTDTQYF.

This rearrangement joins TRBV7-8 to TRBJ2-7, with D perhaps matching TRBD1 (5 bases). The CDR3 contains 15 residues. V was clipped by 1 base and J by 2 bases, with 12 bases between them. Germline V lookup: CDR1 SGHVS, CDR2 FQNEAQ. The CDR3 protein is CASSLVRRATYEQYF. DNA of the CDR3: TGTGCCAGCAGCTTAGTTCGCAGGGCGACCTACGAGCAGTACTTC.

The rearrangement joins TRBV2 to TRBJ2-1; 8 bases agree with TRBD2. CDR3 length equals 14 residues. Germline CDR1 is SNHLY and CDR2 is FYNNEI. J lost 15 bases, V lost 6 bases, and 16 bases had no gene match. The CDR3 DNA sequence: TGTGCCAGCAGAGATACGATAGCGGGACTGTTGTGGTTCTTC. Encoded protein: CASRDTIAGLLWFF. The full variable domain, rest sourced from reference TRBV2 and TRBJ2-1, is EPEVTQTPSHQVTQMGQEVILRCVPISNHLYFYWYRQILGQKVEFLVSFYNNEISEKSEIFDDQFSVERPDGSNFTLKIRSTKLEDSAMYFCASRDTIAGLLWFFGPGTRLTVL.

The chain has TRBV4-1 and TRBJ2-7; 11 positions agree with TRBD2. The V gene end was trimmed by 4 bases and the J gene end by 5 bases; junction bases not matched to a gene: 13. The CDR3 contains 17 residues. Germline V CDR1 and CDR2: MGHRA, YSYEKL. The DNA for the CDR3 is TGCGCCAGCAGCCCCACCCACCCCGCACTAGCGGGGGACGAGCAGTACTTC. Protein product: CASSPTHPALAGDEQYF.

This clonotype was seen many times. V and J are TRBV5-1 and TRBJ2-5; 7 bases agree with TRBD1. Losses at the gene ends were 3 bases for V and 4 bases for J; bases not matched to a gene: 3. The CDR3 runs 13 residues. From germline, CDR1 is SGHRS and CDR2 YFSETQ. Here the CDR3 reads CASSYAGGETQYF. CDR3 in DNA: TGCGCCAGCAGCTATGCAGGGGGAGAGACCCAGTACTTC.

This clonotype was found many times. The V call is TRBV7-9, the J call TRBJ2-5, with unresolved D. The CDR3 consists of 13 residues. Trimming cost V 4 bases and J 5 bases, with 11 bases left between them. Germline loops: CDR1 SEHNR, CDR2 FQNEAQ (reference sequence). In DNA, the CDR3 is TGTGCCAGCAGCTACGGGTTAGGGGAGACCCAGTACTTC. Translating it yields CASSYGLGETQYF. The whole variable domain, remainder taken from reference TRBV7-9 and TRBJ2-5, is DTGVSQNPRHKITKRGQNVTFRCDPISEHNRLYWYRQTLGQGPEFLTYFQNEAQLEKSRLLSDRFSAERPKGSFSTLEIQRTEQGDSAMYLCASSYGLGETQYFGPGTRLLVL.

There are a few counts of this clonotype. This chain joins TRBV12-3 or TRBV12-4 and TRBJ1-4, with D perhaps TRBD1 (5 bases). V shed 8 bases and J shed 7 bases, with 14 bases lying between them. CDR3 length: 13 amino acids. This CDR3 reads CASGQGLTEKLFF. In DNA, the CDR3 is TGTGCCAGCGGGCAGGGTCTAACTGAAAAACTGTTTTTT.

This clonotype has at least ten counts. The J gene is TRBJ1-5, the V gene TRBV25-1; D is undetermined. Trimming removed 1 base from V and 6 bases from J, with 10 bases in between. CDR3 size: 14 residues. Germline V gene lookup returns CDR1 MGHDK and CDR2 SYGVNS. DNA for the CDR3: TGTGCCAGCAGTGAATTTGGGGAGGTTCAGCCCCAGCATTTT. It yields the protein CASSEFGEVQPQHF.

The table lists this clonotype with many counts. The J gene is TRBJ2-3, the V gene TRBV5-1, with 7 bases lining up with TRBD2. CDR1 is SGHRS, CDR2 YFSETQ, per germline. The CDR3 totals 15 residues. V shed 1 base, J shed 5 bases, and the junction held 7 bases outside the gene matches. Here the CDR3 reads CASSLRRGIGDTQYF. The CDR3 nucleotides are TGCGCCAGCAGCTTGAGGCGGGGGATTGGAGATACGCAGTATTTT.

V gene TRBV24-1 combines with J gene TRBJ2-1, with 10 bases aligning to TRBD2. CDR3 length equals 18 residues. V dropped 4 bases and J dropped 4; count of bases not matched to a gene: 12. The germline V gene encodes CDR1 KGHDR and CDR2 SFDVKD. The CDR3 loop reads CATSDPSGSKGTYNEQFF. CDR3 DNA sequence: TGTGCCACCAGTGACCCTAGCGGGAGTAAGGGTACTTACAATGAGCAGTTCTTC.